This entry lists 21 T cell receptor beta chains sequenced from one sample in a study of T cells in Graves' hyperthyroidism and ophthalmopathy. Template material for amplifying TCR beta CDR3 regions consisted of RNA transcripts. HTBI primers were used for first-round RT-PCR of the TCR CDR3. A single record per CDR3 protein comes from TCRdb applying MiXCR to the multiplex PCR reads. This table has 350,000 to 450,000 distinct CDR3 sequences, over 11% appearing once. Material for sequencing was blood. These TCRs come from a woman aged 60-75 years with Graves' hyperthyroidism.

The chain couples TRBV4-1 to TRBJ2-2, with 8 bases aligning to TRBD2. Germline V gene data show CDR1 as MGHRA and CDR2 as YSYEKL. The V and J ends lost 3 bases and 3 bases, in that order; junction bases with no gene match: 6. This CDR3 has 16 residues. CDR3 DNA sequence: TGCGCCAGCAGCCAGGCCGGGACTAGTTACACCGGGGAGCTGTTTTTT. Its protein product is CASSQAGTSYTGELFF.

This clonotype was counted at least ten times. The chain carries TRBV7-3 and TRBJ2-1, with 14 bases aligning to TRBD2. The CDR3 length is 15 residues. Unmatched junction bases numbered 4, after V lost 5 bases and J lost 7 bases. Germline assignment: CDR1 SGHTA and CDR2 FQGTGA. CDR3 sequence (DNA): TGTGCCAGCAGCCAGGGACTAGCGGGAGTTAATGAGCAGTTCTTC. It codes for CASSQGLAGVNEQFF. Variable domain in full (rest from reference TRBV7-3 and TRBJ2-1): GAGVSQTPSNKVTEKGKYVELRCDPISGHTALYWYRQSLGQGPEFLIYFQGTGAADDSGLPNDRFFAVRPEGSVSTLKIQRTERGDSAVYLCASSQGLAGVNEQFFGPGTRLTVL.

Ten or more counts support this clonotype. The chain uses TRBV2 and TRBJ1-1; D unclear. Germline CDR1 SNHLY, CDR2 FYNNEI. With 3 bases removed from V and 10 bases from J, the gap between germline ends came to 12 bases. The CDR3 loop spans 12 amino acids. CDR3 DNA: TGTGCCAGCAGTGACTGGGCCCACGGAGCTTTCTTT. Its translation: CASSDWAHGAFF.

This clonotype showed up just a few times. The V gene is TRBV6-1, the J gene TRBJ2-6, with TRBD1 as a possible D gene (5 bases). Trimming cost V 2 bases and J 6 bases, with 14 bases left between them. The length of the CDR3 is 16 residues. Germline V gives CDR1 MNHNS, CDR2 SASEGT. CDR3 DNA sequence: TGTGCCAGCAGTGAACAAATGGGGCGCGAGGCCAACGTCCTGACTTTC. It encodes CASSEQMGREANVLTF.

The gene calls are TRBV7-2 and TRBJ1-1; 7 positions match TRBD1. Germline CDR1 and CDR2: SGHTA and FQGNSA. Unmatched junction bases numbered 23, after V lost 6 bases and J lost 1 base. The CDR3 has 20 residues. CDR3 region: CASRRRWNLIPGQQNTEAFF. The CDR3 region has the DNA TGTGCCAGCAGACGTAGGTGGAACTTAATCCCGGGACAGCAGAACACTGAAGCTTTCTTT.

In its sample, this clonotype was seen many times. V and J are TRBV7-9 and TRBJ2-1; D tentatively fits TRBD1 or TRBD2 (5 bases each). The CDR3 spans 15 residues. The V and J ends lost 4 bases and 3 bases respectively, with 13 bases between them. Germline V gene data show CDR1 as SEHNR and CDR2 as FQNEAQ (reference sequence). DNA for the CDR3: TGTGCCAGCAGCTCACTTCGGGACGGCTACAATGAGCAGTTCTTC. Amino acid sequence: CASSSLRDGYNEQFF.

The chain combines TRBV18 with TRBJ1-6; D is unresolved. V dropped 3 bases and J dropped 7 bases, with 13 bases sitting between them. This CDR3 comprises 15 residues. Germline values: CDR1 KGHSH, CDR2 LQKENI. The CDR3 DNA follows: TGTGCCAGCTCACCCCTGGATCCTGTCAATTCACCCCTCCACTTT. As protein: CASSPLDPVNSPLHF.

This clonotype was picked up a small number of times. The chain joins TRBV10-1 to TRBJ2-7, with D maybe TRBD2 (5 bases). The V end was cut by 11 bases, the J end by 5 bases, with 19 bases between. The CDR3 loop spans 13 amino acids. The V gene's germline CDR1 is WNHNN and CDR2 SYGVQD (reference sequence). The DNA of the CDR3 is TGCGCCGCAGTCCGGAGGAGGTTCCACGAGCAGTACTTC. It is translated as CAAVRRRFHEQYF.

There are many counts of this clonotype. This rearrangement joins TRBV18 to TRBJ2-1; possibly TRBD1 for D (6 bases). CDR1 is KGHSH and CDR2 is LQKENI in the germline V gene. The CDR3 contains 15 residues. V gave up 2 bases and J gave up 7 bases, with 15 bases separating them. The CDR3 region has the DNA TGTGCCAGCTCACCAGAGGGGGTTGTTAGGAATGAGCAGTTCTTC. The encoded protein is CASSPEGVVRNEQFF.

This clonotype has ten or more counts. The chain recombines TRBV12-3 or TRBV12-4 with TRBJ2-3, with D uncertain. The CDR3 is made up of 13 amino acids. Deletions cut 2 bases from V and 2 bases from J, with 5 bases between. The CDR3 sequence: CASSLTDTDTQYF. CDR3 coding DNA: TGTGCCAGCAGTTTAACGGACACAGATACGCAGTATTTT.

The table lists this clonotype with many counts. CDR3 nucleotides: TGTGCCAGCTCACCACCTCTGGCAGGGGATGAGCAGTTCTTC. It is translated as CASSPPLAGDEQFF. This chain connects TRBV18 to TRBJ2-1, with a tentative D call TRBD1 (6 bases). CDR1 and CDR2 (germline): KGHSH, LQKENI. The V and J ends lost 0 bases and 8 bases respectively, with 11 bases between them. CDR3 length equals 14 residues.

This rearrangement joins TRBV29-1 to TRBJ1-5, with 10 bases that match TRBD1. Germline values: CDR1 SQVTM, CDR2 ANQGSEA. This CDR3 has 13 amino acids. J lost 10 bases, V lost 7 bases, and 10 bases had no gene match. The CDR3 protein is CSAGTGDGHPQHF. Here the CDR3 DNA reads TGCAGCGCCGGGACAGGGGATGGTCACCCCCAGCATTTT.

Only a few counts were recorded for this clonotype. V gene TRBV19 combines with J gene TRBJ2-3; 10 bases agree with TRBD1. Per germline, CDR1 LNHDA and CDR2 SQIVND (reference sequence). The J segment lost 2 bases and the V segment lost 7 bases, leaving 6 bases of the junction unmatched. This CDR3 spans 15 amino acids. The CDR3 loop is CASTRTGGNTDTQYF. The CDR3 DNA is TGTGCCAGTACCAGGACAGGGGGAAACACAGATACGCAGTATTTT.

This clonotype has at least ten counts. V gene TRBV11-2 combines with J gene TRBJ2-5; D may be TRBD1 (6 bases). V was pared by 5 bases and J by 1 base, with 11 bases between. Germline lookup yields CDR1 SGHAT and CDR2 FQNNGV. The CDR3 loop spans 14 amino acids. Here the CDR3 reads CASSPDSPQETQYF. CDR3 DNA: TGTGCCAGCAGCCCGGACAGCCCCCAAGAGACCCAGTACTTC.

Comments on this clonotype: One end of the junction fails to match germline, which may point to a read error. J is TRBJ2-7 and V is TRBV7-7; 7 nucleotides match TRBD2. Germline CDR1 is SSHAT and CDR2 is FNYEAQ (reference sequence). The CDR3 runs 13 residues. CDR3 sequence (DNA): TGTGCTAGCAGCTTAATACTAGCGTACGAGCAGTACTTC. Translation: CASSLILAYEQYF.

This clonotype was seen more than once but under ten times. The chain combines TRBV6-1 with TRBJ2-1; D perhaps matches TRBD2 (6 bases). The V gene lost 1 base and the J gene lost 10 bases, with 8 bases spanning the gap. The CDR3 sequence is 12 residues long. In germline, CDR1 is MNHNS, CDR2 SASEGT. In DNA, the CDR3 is TGTGCCAGCAGTGAAGACAGCGGGGAGCAGTTCTTC. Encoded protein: CASSEDSGEQFF.

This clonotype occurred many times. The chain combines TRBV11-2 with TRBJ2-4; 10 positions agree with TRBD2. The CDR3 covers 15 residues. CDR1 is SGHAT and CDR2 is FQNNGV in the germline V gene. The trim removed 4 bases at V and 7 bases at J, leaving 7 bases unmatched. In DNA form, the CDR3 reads TGTGCCAGCAGCTCGAGCGGGAGGGCCGAGAACATTCAGTACTTC. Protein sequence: CASSSSGRAENIQYF.

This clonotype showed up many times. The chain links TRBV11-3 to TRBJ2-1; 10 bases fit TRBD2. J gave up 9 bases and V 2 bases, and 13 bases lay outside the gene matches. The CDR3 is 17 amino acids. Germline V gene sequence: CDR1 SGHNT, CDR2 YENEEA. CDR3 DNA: TGTGCCAGCAGCTTACGCGCCCAGCGGGGGGGGGGTGGTGAGCAGTTCTTC. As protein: CASSLRAQRGGGGEQFF.

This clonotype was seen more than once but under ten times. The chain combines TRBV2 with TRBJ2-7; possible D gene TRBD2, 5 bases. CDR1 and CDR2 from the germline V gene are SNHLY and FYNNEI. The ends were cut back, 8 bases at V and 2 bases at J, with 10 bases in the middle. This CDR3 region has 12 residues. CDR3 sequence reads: CASGESTYEQYF. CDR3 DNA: TGTGCCAGCGGGGAGTCAACCTACGAGCAGTACTTC. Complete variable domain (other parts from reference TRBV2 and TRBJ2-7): EPEVTQTPSHQVTQMGQEVILRCVPISNHLYFYWYRQILGQKVEFLVSFYNNEISEKSEIFDDQFSVERPDGSNFTLKIRSTKLEDSAMYFCASGESTYEQYFGPGTRLTVT.

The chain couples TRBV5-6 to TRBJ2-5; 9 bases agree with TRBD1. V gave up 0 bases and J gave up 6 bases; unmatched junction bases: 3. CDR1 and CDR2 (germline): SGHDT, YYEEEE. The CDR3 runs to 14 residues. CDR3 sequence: CASSLDRGLKTQYF. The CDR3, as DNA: TGTGCCAGCAGCTTGGACAGGGGGCTAAAGACCCAGTACTTC.

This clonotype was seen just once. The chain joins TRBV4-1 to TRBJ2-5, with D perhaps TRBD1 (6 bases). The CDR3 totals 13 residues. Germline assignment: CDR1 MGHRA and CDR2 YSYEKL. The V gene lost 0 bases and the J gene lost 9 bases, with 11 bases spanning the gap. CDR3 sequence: CASSQDQKGAQYF. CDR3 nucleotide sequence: TGCGCCAGCAGCCAAGATCAGAAGGGGGCCCAGTACTTC.